This T cell receptor beta chain stems from a study of blood T cell repertoires in COVID-19. Background on the study: Acute and convalescent COVID-19 samples came from the United States, Italy and Spain. PBMCs, B-cell-depleted T cells, or T cells were the source of the cDNA or gDNA that made up the material.

In the authors' workflow: Reference gene primer amplification yielded estimated nucleated cell counts. Data came from immunoSEQ multiplex PCR; TCRdb stores just in-frame clones and leaves some out. V, J and clone size derive from that table, while D and trimming were established from the DNA sequence. Of a few hundred thousand clones in the sample, around 86% were seen once. Trimming took 2 bases from V and 1 from J, leaving 17 bases between them. Germline V gene data show CDR1 as PRHDT and CDR2 as FYEKMQ (reference sequence). CDR3 length equals 17 residues. The clonotype originates from a man aged 55 to 70 with acute or convalescent COVID-19. The sample was peripheral blood. J is TRBJ1-1 and V is TRBV13; D perhaps matches TRBD1 (5 bases). CDR3 in amino acids: CASSLLGADGGNTEAFF. The CDR3 bases are TGTGCCAGCAGCTTATTAGGGGCGGACGGTGGGAACACTGAAGCTTTCTTT.